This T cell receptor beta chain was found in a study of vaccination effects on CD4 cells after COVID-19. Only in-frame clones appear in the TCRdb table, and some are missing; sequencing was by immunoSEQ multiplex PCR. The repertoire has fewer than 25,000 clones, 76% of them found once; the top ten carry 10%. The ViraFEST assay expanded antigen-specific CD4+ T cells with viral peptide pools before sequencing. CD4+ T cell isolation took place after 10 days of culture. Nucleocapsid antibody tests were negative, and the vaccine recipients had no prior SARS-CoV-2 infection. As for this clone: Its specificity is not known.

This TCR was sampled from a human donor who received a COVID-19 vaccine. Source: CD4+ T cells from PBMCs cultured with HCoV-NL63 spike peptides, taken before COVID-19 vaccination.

Here the CDR3 reads CASSQLAGSSYEQYF. The CDR3 coding sequence is TGCGCCAGCAGCCAACTGGCAGGCAGCTCCTACGAGCAGTACTTC. The chain joins TRBV4-1 to TRBJ2-7; D not resolved. Per germline, CDR1 MGHRA and CDR2 YSYEKL. The CDR3 has 15 residues. V was cut by 2 bases and J by 0 bases, with 11 bases left in between.